This T cell receptor beta chain is from a study of OX40 agonist ivuxolimab in advanced cancers. The overall study: Mean age approximately 61 years, range about 23 to 79; roughly 82% male.

Findings of the study overall: Circulating CD4+ and CD8+ T cells showed clonal expansion by week 6 at 0.1 to 3.0 mg/kg.

V was trimmed by 4 bases and J by 1 base, leaving 17 bases between them. Germline V gene lookup returns CDR1 SEHNR and CDR2 FQNEAQ (reference sequence). CDR3 length: 16 amino acids. About this clone: Its antigen is not known.

The method was immunoSEQ multiplex PCR; TCRdb's version includes in-frame clones alone and lacks a portion of them. This table has approximately 15,000 clones, approximately 92% appearing once. The chain employs TRBV7-9 and TRBJ2-7; either TRBD1 or TRBD2 may fit D (6 bases each). This clonotype was obtained from an adult with an advanced solid tumor such as melanoma, head and neck, liver or kidney cancer. The source was CD4+ or CD8+ T cells sorted from blood, collected in a trial of the OX40 agonist ivuxolimab. In nucleotides, the CDR3 is TGTGCCAGCAGCTACCCCCCCGGGGGCGCGTCCTACGAGCAGTACTTC. Translation: CASSYPPGGASYEQYF.